A selection of T cell receptor beta chains follows, all from one sample in a study of T cell changes during pregnancy in multiple sclerosis. Some clones are missing from TCRdb's copy, which holds only in-frame ones; the method was immunoSEQ multiplex PCR. Here the sample spans 65,000 to 80,000 clones, roughly 93% being singletons. This sample comprised peripheral blood, obtained in the second trimester of pregnancy. The receptors originated from a female donor with multiple sclerosis, enrolled in a pregnancy study. Both conserved end residues are part of each CDR3. A D gene is named only where the DNA matches it firmly. Some rows have no size entry. The others give once, few or many, or a class for an expanded clone.

CDR3nt	CDR3aa	d_gene	abundance	j_gene	v_gene
TGCGCCAGCACCATCCGGGGGGGCGCTTTCTCTGGAAACACCATATATTTT	CASTIRGGAFSGNTIYF	.	.	TRBJ1-3	TRBV5-1
TGTGCCAGCAGTGACCAGGGTTTTAGCAATCAGCCCCAGCATTTT	CASSDQGFSNQPQHF	.	.	TRBJ1-5	TRBV7-8
TGTGCCAGCAGCCCCCCCAGGCGGGGTAAAGTCGGAACCGGGGAGCTGTTTTTT	CASSPPRRGKVGTGELFF	.	.	TRBJ2-2	TRBV11-1
TGTGCCAGCAGCCAAGACAGGGGAAGCACAGATACGCAGTATTTT	CASSQDRGSTDTQYF	TRBD1	.	TRBJ2-3	TRBV7-3
TGTGCCTGGGATGGACAGGGCCGGGGCTACACCTTC	CAWDGQGRGYTF	TRBD1	.	TRBJ1-2	TRBV30
TGTGCCAGCAGCCTAGAGGCGGCCGGAAACACCATATATTTT	CASSLEAAGNTIYF	.	.	TRBJ1-3	TRBV13
TGTGCCAGCAGCCCCGAGCAGGGGTCGGGGGCCAACGTCCTGACTTTC	CASSPEQGSGANVLTF	.	.	TRBJ2-6	TRBV4-2
TGTGCCAGCAGTTACGGGCGGGGAGGCAATCAGCCCCAGCATTTT	CASSYGRGGNQPQHF	.	.	TRBJ1-5	TRBV6-6
TGTGCCAGCAGCTTAGTAACTGGAGAAGAGACCCAGTACTTC	CASSLVTGEETQYF	.	.	TRBJ2-5	TRBV7-9
TGTGCCACAATCGTAGGGGGTGGTTACGAGCAGTACTTC	CATIVGGGYEQYF	.	.	TRBJ2-7	TRBV2
TGTGCCAGCAGTGATCCGGGGGGGGCCAAAAACATTCAGTACTTC	CASSDPGGAKNIQYF	TRBD2	.	TRBJ2-4	TRBV25-1
TGTGCCAGCAGTGAACCAGGGGAATACGGGTTATTCTATGGCTACACCTTC	CASSEPGEYGLFYGYTF	.	.	TRBJ1-2	TRBV6-1
TGTGCCAGCAACGGACACCGGGACAGGGGGAGGTACGAGCAGTACTTC	CASNGHRDRGRYEQYF	TRBD1	.	TRBJ2-7	TRBV2
TGTGCCAGCAGTTACGTCGGGGGAGGGGCGAATGAGCAGTTCTTC	CASSYVGGGANEQFF	TRBD2	.	TRBJ2-1	TRBV6-5
TGTGCCAGCAGTGAAGTCGGGGGTTTAGGAAACACCATATATTTT	CASSEVGGLGNTIYF	.	.	TRBJ1-3	TRBV6-1
TGTGCCAGTAGTATGGCCGACTACGAGCAGTACTTC	CASSMADYEQYF	.	.	TRBJ2-7	TRBV19
TGTGCCAGCAGTCAAGGGGGCGAGCTGACTGAAGCTTTCTTT	CASSQGGELTEAFF	TRBD1	.	TRBJ1-1	TRBV5-5
TGTGCCAGCAGTGCAACAGGGGATATTGAAAAACTGTTTTTT	CASSATGDIEKLFF	TRBD1	once	TRBJ1-4	TRBV2
TGTGCCAGCAGTGAAGGGACAGCGAACACCGGGGAGCTGTTTTTT	CASSEGTANTGELFF	.	.	TRBJ2-2	TRBV6-1
TGTGCCAGCAGACGGACAGGGGGCTCCTCCTACGAGCAGTACTTC	CASRRTGGSSYEQYF	TRBD1	.	TRBJ2-7	TRBV28
TGTGCCTGGGTCTGGCCTCGTCAGGACACTGAAGCTTTCTTT	CAWVWPRQDTEAFF	.	.	TRBJ1-1	TRBV30
TGTGCCAGCAGCTTAAACCCGGCGGGGGGCTCGGCGGGGAGGACCGGGGAGCTGTTTTTT	CASSLNPAGGSAGRTGELFF	TRBD2	.	TRBJ2-2	TRBV7-3
TGTGCCAGCAGCCTCGCACGCGGGGCGGGCACAGATACGCAGTATTTT	CASSLARGAGTDTQYF	.	once	TRBJ2-3	TRBV7-2
TGTGCCAGTAGTAAGGGACAGTACAATGAGCAGTTCTTC	CASSKGQYNEQFF	TRBD1	.	TRBJ2-1	TRBV19
TGTGCCAGCAGCTTCACAGGGGGCGGAGAGACCCAGTACTTC	CASSFTGGGETQYF	TRBD1	.	TRBJ2-5	TRBV7-8
TGTGCCAGCAGCTTAGGTCACAGCCTTTCCTACGAGCAGTACTTC	CASSLGHSLSYEQYF	.	once	TRBJ2-7	TRBV11-2
TGTGCCAGTTGGAGGGGGACAGACCGCTCTGGGGCCAACGTCCTGACTTTC	CASWRGTDRSGANVLTF	.	.	TRBJ2-6	TRBV19
TGTGCCAGCAGTAAGCTCTCCTTTATAAACTATGGCTACACCTTC	CASSKLSFINYGYTF	.	.	TRBJ1-2	TRBV27